This T cell receptor beta chain was sequenced in a study of Ad26.COV2.S vaccination and SARS-CoV-2 variants. Notes on the study in general: Total T cell responses, in the TCR breadth and depth analyses, may have been underestimated.

Measured with immunoSEQ multiplex PCR; TCRdb has only the in-frame clones, and not every one. This sample has some 350,000 clones, with 90% found just once. As for treatment: around 19 received Ad26.COV2.S at low or high dose, single or two shots; about 5 received placebo; per-sample allocation not given. Sampling was performed 63 days after the first vaccine or placebo injection. The donor's status was that of an adult aged 18-55 years in Boston. Of note for this clone: Its target is not known.

This CDR3 comprises 16 residues. After removal of 6 bases from V and 3 bases from J, the junction contained 13 bases not matched to a gene. The germline V gene has CDR1 MNHEY and CDR2 SMNVEV (reference sequence). The sequenced sample was peripheral blood, obtained in a trial of Ad26.COV2.S vaccine versus placebo. The chain is built from TRBV27 and TRBJ1-2, with 7 bases matching TRBD1. This sequence originates from a person between 18 and 65 years old who received the Ad26.COV2.S COVID-19 vaccine or a placebo. As DNA, the CDR3 is TGTGCCAGCAGGCGGGCAGGGGGTATCGAGGACTATGGCTACACCTTC. Translation gives CASRRAGGIEDYGYTF.